These 13 T cell receptor beta chains share one sample of origin, sequenced in a study of CXCR3-negative and CXCR3-positive naive CD8 T cells. The study made its TRB cDNA libraries by 5' RACE, adding UMI labels. From the 5' RACE reads, TCRdb lists one entry per CDR3 protein and no DNA. This sample's table has some 130,000 distinct CDR3 sequences. Sequences were obtained from naive CXCR3- CD8+ T cells from blood. Subset defined: CD45RO-CCR7+CD27+CD95- naive CD8+ T cells lacking CXCR3 (TNR3-). Receptors originate from a human donor in good health. Some clones in this sample may be carry-over from other donors' samples.

The rearrangement uses TRBV29-1 and TRBJ2-7; TCRdb gives TRBD1 as the D gene, but with no DNA this cannot be confirmed. CDR1 and CDR2 from the germline V gene are SQVTM and ANQGSEA. The CDR3 is 19 amino acids. This chain's CDR3 is CSVEASTGNLGWAYYEQYF.

CDR3 region: CSVGQDNEQFF. V is TRBV29-1 and J is TRBJ2-1; TCRdb names TRBD1, which stays unverified in the absence of DNA. The CDR3 is made up of 11 amino acids. Germline lookup yields CDR1 SQVTM and CDR2 ANQGSEA.

CDR3 in amino acids: CASSRRFGPSTYEQYF. This rearrangement joins TRBV19 to TRBJ2-7; TCRdb's D call of TRBD2 is untestable without DNA. The CDR3 length is 16 residues. The germline CDR1 and CDR2 sequences are LNHDA and SQIVND (reference sequence).

The rearrangement uses TRBV21-1 and TRBJ2-7; TCRdb's D gene call, TRBD1, goes unchecked for lack of DNA. TRBV21-1 is a listed pseudogene. This CDR3 spans 16 amino acids. CDR3 protein: CASSSSSWTGGDEQYF.

CDR3 residues: CASSLPGHYEQYF. The rearrangement joins TRBV11-3 to TRBJ2-7; the TCRdb D gene call, TRBD1, has no DNA to confirm it. The germline gives CDR1 SGHNT, CDR2 YENEEA. The CDR3 has 13 amino acids. The variable domain in full, with the rest retrieved from reference TRBV11-3 and TRBJ2-7, is EAGVVQSPRYKIIEKKQPVAFWCNPISGHNTLYWYLQNLGQGPELLIRYENEEAVDDSQLPKDRFSAERLKGVDSTLKIQPAELGDSAVYLCASSLPGHYEQYFGPGTRLTVT.

The V gene is TRBV6-5, the J gene TRBJ2-1; TCRdb's assignment of TRBD2 cannot be checked, as there is no DNA. This CDR3 has 15 residues. The germline gives CDR1 MNHEY, CDR2 SVGAGI. CDR3 amino acids: CASSYLAGRSNEQFF.

The genes are TRBV30 and TRBJ1-6; the D call of TRBD1 rests on TCRdb alone, since no DNA is present to check it. Germline V gene lookup returns CDR1 GTSNPN and CDR2 SVGIG (reference sequence). There are 14 residues in the CDR3. This CDR3 is CAWSVGASDSPLHF.

This rearrangement joins TRBV9 to TRBJ2-2; the TRBD1 assignment by TCRdb is unverifiable without DNA. The CDR3 has 16 amino acids. Germline V CDR1 and CDR2: SGDLS, YYNGEE. CDR3 region: CASSPQGGRGTGELFF. Supplemented by reference TRBV9 and TRBJ2-2, the full variable domain reads DSGVTQTPKHLITATGQRVTLRCSPRSGDLSVYWYQQSLDQGLQFLIQYYNGEERAKGNILERFSAQQFPDLHSELNLSSLELGDSALYFCASSPQGGRGTGELFFGEGSRLTVL.

The J gene is TRBJ2-7, the V gene TRBV29-1. The CDR3 is made up of 13 amino acids. CDR1 SQVTM and CDR2 ANQGSEA come from the germline V gene. CDR3 loop: CSVEDHQSYEQYF.

The chain links TRBV4-3 to TRBJ2-7; TCRdb indicates TRBD1, and absent DNA this call remains unverified. CDR1 LGHNA and CDR2 YSLEER come from the germline V gene. There are 15 residues in the CDR3. CDR3 sequence: CASSQDRGGAYEQYF.

This chain links TRBV6-2 or TRBV6-3 with TRBJ1-5. Germline V gene data show CDR1 as MNHEY and CDR2 as SVGEGT. The CDR3 runs 13 residues. The CDR3 protein is CASSVRGNQPQHF.

The chain joins TRBV28 to TRBJ1-2; the TCRdb D gene call, TRBD1, has no DNA to confirm it. CDR3 length: 20 residues. Per the germline V gene, CDR1 is MDHEN and CDR2 is SYDVKM. CDR3: CASSSANSGTGEVVAYGYTF.

The gene calls are TRBV11-3 and TRBJ2-2; absent DNA, TCRdb's TRBD1 call cannot be checked. Germline V gene sequence: CDR1 SGHNT, CDR2 YENEEA. The CDR3 length is 14 residues. CDR3 loop: CASSVRGNTGELFF.